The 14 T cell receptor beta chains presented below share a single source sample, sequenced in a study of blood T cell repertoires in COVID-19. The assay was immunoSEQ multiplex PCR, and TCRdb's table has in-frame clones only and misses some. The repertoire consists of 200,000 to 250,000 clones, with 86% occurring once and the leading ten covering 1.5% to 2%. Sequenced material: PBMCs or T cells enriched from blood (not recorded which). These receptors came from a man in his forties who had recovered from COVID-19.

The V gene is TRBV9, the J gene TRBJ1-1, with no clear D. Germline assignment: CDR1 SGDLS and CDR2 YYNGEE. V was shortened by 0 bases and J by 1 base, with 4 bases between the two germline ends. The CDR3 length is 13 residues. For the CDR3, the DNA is TGTGCCAGCAGCGTAGCAGGGAACACTGAAGCTTTCTTT. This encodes CASSVAGNTEAFF.

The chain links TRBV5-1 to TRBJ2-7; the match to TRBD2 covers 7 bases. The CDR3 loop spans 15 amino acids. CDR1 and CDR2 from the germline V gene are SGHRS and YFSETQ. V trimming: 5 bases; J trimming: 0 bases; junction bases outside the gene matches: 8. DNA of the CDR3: TGCGCCAGCAGTTTCGGGGAGGGCCACTCCTACGAGCAGTACTTC. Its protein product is CASSFGEGHSYEQYF. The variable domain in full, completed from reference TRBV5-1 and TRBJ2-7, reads KAGVTQTPRYLIKTRGQQVTLSCSPISGHRSVSWYQQTPGQGLQFLFEYFSETQRNKGNFPGRFSGRQFSNSRSEMNVSTLELGDSALYLCASSFGEGHSYEQYFGPGTRLTVT.

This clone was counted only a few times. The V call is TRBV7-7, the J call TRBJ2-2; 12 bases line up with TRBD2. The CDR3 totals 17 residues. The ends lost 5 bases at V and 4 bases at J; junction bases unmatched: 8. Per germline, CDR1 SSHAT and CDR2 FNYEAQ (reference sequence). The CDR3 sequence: CASSQTSGRLGTGELFF. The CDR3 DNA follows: TGTGCCAGCAGCCAGACTAGCGGGAGATTGGGCACCGGGGAGCTGTTTTTT.

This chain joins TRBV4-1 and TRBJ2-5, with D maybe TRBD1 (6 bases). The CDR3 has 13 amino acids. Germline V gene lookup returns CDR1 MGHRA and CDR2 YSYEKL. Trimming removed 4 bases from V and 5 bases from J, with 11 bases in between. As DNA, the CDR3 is TGCGCCAGCAGCCTCAGGGGTCCGGAGACCCAGTACTTC. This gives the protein CASSLRGPETQYF.

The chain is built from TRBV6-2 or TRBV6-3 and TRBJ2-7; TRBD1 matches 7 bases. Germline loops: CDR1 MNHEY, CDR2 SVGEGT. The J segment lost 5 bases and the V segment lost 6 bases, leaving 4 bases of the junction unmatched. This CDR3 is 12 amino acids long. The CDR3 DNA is TGTGCCAGCAGCCTAACAGGGGACGAGCAGTACTTC. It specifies CASSLTGDEQYF.

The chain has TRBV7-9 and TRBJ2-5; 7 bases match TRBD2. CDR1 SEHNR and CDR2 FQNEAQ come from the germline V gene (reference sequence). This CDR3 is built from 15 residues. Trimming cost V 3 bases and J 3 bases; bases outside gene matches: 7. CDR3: CASSFRREEKETQYF. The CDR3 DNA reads TGTGCCAGCAGCTTCCGACGGGAGGAGAAAGAGACCCAGTACTTC.

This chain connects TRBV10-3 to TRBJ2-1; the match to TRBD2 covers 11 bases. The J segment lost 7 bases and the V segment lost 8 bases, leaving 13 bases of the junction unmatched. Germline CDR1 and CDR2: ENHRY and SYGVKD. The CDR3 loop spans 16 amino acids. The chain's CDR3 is CAIAGIPGTSGNEQFF. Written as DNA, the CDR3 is TGTGCCATCGCGGGAATACCCGGGACTAGCGGTAATGAGCAGTTCTTC.

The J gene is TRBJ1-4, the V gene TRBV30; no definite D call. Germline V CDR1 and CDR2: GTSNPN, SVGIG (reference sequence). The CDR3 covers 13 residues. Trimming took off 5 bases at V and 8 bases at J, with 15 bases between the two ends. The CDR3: CAWGGDLGEKLFF. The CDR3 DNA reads TGTGCCTGGGGCGGGGATTTAGGGGAAAAACTGTTTTTT.

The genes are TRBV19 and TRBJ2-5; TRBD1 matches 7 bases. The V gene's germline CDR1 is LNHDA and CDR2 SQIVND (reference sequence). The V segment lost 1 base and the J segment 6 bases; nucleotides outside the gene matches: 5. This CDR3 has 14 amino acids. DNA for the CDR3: TGTGCCAGTAGTATAGGACAGGGTCAGCAGACCCAGTACTTC. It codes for CASSIGQGQQTQYF.

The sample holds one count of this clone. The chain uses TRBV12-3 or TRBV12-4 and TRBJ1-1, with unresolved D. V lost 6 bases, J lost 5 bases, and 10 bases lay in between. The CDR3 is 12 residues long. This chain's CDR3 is CASSLPRTEAFF. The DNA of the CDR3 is TGTGCCAGCAGCTTACCTAGGACTGAAGCTTTCTTT.

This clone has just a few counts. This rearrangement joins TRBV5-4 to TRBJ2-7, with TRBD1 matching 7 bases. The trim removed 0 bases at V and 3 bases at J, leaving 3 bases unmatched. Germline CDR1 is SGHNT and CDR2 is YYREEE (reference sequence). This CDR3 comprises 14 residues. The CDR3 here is CASSLEQGYYEQYF. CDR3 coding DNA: TGTGCCAGCAGCTTGGAACAGGGGTACTACGAGCAGTACTTC.

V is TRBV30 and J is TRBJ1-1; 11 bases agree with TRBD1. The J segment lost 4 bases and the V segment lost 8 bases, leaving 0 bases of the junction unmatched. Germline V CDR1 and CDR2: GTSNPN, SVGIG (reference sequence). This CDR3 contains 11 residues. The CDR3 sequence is CAGQGATEAFF. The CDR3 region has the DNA TGTGCCGGACAGGGGGCCACTGAAGCTTTCTTT.

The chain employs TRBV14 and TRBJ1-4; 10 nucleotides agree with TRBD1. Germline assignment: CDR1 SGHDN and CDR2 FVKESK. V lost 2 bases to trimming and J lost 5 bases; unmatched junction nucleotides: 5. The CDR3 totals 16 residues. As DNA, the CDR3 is TGTGCCAGCAGCCAAAAGTCGGGACAGGGGAATGAAAAACTGTTTTTT. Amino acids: CASSQKSGQGNEKLFF.

The CDR3 DNA reads as TGCGCCAGCAGCCAAGTACAGGGTAACGAGCAGTACTTC. Its protein product is CASSQVQGNEQYF. This chain joins TRBV4-1 and TRBJ2-7; tentatively, D is TRBD1 (6 bases). Per germline, CDR1 MGHRA and CDR2 YSYEKL. The CDR3 has 13 amino acids. Trimming removed 1 base at V and 5 bases at J, with 9 bases between.